This record concerns one T cell receptor (beta chain) sequence. The CDR3 runs 15 residues. Trimming shortened V by 0 bases and J by 0 bases, and 9 bases separated the two germline ends. Germline CDR1 SGHNT, CDR2 YYREEE (reference sequence). The sample comes from a study of shared clonotypes between healthy human individuals. Only in-frame clones appear in the TCRdb table, and some are missing; sequencing was by immunoSEQ multiplex PCR. Of some 2,400,000 clones in the sample, approximately 96% are singletons; the top ten hold approximately 0.13%. The rearrangement uses TRBV5-4 and TRBJ1-1, with no clear D. Sequenced input: naive CD4+ T cells sorted from blood. Specified subset: CD45RA+ positively selected. This clonotype was obtained from a man aged 18 to 29 in good health. CDR3 sequence: CASSLELTVNTEAFF. DNA for the CDR3: TGTGCCAGCAGCTTGGAACTGACCGTGAACACTGAAGCTTTCTTT.